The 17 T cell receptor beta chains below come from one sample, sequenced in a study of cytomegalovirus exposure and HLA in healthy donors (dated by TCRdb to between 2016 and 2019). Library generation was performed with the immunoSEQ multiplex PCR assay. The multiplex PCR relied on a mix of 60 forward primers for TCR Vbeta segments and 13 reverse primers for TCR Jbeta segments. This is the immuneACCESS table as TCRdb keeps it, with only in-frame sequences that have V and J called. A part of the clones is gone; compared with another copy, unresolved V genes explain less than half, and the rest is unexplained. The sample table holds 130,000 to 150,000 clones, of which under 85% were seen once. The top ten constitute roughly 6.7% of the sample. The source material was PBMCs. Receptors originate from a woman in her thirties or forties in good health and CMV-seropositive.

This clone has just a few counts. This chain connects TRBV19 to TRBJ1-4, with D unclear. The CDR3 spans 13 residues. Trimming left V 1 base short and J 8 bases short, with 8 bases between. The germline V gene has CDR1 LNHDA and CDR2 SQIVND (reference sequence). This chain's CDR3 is CASSIGSGEKLFF. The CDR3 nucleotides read TGTGCCAGTAGTATAGGGAGTGGGGAAAAACTGTTTTTT.

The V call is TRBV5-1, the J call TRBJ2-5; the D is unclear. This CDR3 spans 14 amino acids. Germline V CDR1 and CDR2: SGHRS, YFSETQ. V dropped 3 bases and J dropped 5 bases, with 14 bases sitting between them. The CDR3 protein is CASSSPLQSETQYF. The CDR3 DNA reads TGCGCCAGCAGCTCCCCGTTACAGTCGGAGACCCAGTACTTC.

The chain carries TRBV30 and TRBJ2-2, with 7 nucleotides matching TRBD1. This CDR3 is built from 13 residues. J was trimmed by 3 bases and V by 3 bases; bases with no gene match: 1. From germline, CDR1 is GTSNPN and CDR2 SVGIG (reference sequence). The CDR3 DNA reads TGTGCCTGGAGACAGGGGTACACCGGGGAGCTGTTTTTT. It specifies CAWRQGYTGELFF.

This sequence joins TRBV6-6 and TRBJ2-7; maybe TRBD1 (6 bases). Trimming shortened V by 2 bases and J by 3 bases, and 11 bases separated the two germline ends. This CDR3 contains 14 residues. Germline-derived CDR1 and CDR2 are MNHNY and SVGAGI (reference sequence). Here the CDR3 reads CASSYRSQGYEQYF. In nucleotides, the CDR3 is TGTGCCAGCAGTTACCGCTCACAGGGCTACGAGCAGTACTTC.

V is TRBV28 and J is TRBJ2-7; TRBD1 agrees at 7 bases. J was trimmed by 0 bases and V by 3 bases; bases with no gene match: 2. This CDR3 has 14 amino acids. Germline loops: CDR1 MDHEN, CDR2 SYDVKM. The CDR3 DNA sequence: TGTGCCAGCAGTTTCTGGACAGGCTCCTACGAGCAGTACTTC. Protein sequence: CASSFWTGSYEQYF.

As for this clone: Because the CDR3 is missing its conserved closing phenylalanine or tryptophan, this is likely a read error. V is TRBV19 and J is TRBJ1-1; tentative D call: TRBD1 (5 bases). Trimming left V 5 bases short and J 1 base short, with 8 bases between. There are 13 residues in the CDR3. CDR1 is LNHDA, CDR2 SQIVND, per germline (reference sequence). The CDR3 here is CASSDTGNTEAFL. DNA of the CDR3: TGTGCCAGTAGTGACACAGGGAACACTGAAGCTTTCCTT.

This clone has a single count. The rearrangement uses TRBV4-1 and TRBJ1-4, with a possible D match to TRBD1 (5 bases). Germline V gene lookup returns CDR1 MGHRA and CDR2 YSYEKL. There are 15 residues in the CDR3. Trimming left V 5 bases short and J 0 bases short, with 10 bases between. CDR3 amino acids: CASSYPGATNEKLFF. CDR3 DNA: TGCGCCAGCAGCTACCCGGGGGCAACTAATGAAAAACTGTTTTTT.

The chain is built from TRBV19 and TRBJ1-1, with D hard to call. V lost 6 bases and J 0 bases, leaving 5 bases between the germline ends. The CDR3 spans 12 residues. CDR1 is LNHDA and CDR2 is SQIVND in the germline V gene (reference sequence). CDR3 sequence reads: CASSGMNTEAFF. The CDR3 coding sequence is TGTGCCAGTAGCGGGATGAACACTGAAGCTTTCTTT.

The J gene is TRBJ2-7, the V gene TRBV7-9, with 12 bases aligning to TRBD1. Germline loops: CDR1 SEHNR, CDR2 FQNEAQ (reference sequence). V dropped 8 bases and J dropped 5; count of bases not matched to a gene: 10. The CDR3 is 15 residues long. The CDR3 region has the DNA TGTGCCAGCCGGAAGCCGGGACAGGGGGCAAACGAGCAGTACTTC. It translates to CASRKPGQGANEQYF.

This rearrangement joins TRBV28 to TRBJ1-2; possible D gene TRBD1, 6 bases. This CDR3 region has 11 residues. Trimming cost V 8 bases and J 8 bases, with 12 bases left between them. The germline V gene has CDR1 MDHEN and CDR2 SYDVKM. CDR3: CASDSGVGYTF. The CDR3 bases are TGTGCCAGCGACTCAGGGGTCGGCTACACCTTC.

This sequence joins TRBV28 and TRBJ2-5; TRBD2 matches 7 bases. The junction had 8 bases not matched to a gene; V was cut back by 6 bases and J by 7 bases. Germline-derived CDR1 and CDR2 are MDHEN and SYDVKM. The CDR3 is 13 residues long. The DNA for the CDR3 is TGTGCCAGCAGCCCCTCCGAGCGGGGGACCCAGTACTTC. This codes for CASSPSERGTQYF.

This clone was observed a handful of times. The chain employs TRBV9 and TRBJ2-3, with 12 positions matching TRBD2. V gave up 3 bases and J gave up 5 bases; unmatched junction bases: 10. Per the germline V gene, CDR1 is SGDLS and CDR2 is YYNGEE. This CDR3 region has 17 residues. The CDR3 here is CASSAYAGTSGLDTQYF. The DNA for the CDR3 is TGTGCCAGCAGCGCCTATGCCGGGACTAGCGGGTTAGATACGCAGTATTTT.

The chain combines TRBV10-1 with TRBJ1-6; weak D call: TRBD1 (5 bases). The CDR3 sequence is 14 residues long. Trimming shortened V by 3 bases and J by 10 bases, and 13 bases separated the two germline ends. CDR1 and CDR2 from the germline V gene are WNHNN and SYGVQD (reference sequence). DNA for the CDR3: TGCGCCAGCAGTGAAATGGGGGGACGGTCACCCCTCCACTTT. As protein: CASSEMGGRSPLHF.

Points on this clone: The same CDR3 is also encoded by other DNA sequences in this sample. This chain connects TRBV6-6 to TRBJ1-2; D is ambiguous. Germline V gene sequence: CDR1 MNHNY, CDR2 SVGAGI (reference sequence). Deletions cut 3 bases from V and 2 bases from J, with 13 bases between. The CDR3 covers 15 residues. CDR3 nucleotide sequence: TGTGCCAGCAGTTATAGGCCAGGCTCCAACTATGGCTACACCTTC. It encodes CASSYRPGSNYGYTF.

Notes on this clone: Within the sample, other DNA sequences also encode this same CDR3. The CDR3 reads CASSLKGGGVFDEQFF. In nucleotides, the CDR3 is TGTGCCAGCAGCTTAAAAGGGGGGGGCGTTTTTGATGAGCAGTTCTTC. The gene calls are TRBV11-2 and TRBJ2-1; tentative D call: TRBD2 (7 bases). This CDR3 comprises 16 residues. The V end was cut by 2 bases, the J end by 8 bases, with 19 bases between. Germline V gene lookup returns CDR1 SGHAT and CDR2 FQNNGV.

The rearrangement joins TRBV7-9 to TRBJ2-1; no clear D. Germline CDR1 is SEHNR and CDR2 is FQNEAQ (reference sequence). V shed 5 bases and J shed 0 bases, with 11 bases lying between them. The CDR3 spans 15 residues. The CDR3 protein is CASSPRLGSYNEQFF. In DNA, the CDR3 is TGTGCCAGCAGCCCACGACTGGGCTCCTACAATGAGCAGTTCTTC. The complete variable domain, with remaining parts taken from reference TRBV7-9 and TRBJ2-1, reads DTGVSQNPRHKITKRGQNVTFRCDPISEHNRLYWYRQTLGQGPEFLTYFQNEAQLEKSRLLSDRFSAERPKGSFSTLEIQRTEQGDSAMYLCASSPRLGSYNEQFFGPGTRLTVL.

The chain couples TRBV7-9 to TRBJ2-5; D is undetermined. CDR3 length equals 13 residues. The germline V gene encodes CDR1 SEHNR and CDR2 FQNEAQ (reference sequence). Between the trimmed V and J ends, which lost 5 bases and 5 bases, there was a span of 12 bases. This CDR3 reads CASSPAISETQYF. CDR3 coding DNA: TGTGCCAGCAGCCCCGCCATCAGTGAGACCCAGTACTTC.